What follows are 22 T cell receptor beta chains derived from one specimen sequenced in a study of blood T cell repertoires in COVID-19. Only in-frame clones appear in the TCRdb table, and some are missing; sequencing was by immunoSEQ multiplex PCR. The table shows under 100,000 clones, with 70% to 90% occurring only once. The sample taken for sequencing was peripheral blood. All receptors derive from a man in his fifties or sixties with active COVID-19.

This chain joins TRBV28 and TRBJ2-6; 8 bases are a match to TRBD1. The trim removed 6 bases at V and 3 bases at J, leaving 7 bases unmatched. From germline, CDR1 is MDHEN and CDR2 SYDVKM. The CDR3 loop spans 16 amino acids. The DNA of the CDR3 is TGTGCCAGCAGCCCGACAGGGGTTTTTGGGGCCAACGTCCTGACTTTC. It codes for CASSPTGVFGANVLTF.

The chain links TRBV7-9 to TRBJ1-2, with 8 bases lining up with TRBD1. J gave up 8 bases and V 5 bases, and 4 bases lay outside the gene matches. The CDR3 contains 12 residues. Germline-derived CDR1 and CDR2 are SEHNR and FQNEAQ (reference sequence). The CDR3 bases are TGTGCCAGCAGCATGGACAGGGAAGGCTACACCTTC. Translation gives CASSMDREGYTF.

The chain joins TRBV2 to TRBJ1-3, with D perhaps matching TRBD1 (6 bases). The V end was cut by 7 bases, the J end by 6 bases, with 16 bases between. The CDR3 is 14 amino acids. Germline V gene lookup returns CDR1 SNHLY and CDR2 FYNNEI. CDR3 bases: TGTGCCAGCACTCAGGGGTCGATAACAAACACCATATATTTT. This sequence encodes CASTQGSITNTIYF.

In its sample, this clone was seen a few times. This CDR3 is also generated by other DNA sequences in the sample. The genes are TRBV19 and TRBJ2-7; the D gene is possibly TRBD1 (6 bases). The CDR3 covers 12 residues. Trimming pared 8 bases from V and 2 bases from J, leaving 10 bases between. From germline, CDR1 is LNHDA and CDR2 SQIVND (reference sequence). CDR3 bases: TGTGCCAGTGGGGACATACCCTACGAGCAGTACTTC. It specifies CASGDIPYEQYF.

This chain connects TRBV5-1 to TRBJ2-7, with TRBD2 matching over 11 bases. From germline, CDR1 is SGHRS and CDR2 YFSETQ. This CDR3 is 14 amino acids long. The V and J ends lost 5 bases and 5 bases, in that order; junction bases with no gene match: 6. This CDR3 is CASSPSGRTHEQYF. DNA for the CDR3: TGCGCCAGCAGTCCTAGCGGGAGGACGCACGAGCAGTACTTC.

The chain uses TRBV7-2 and TRBJ2-1, with 8 bases matching TRBD2. V lost 0 bases, J lost 7 bases, and 5 bases stayed unmatched. The CDR3 spans 15 residues. Per the germline V gene, CDR1 is SGHTA and CDR2 is FQGNSA. The CDR3 reads CASSLARGGRNEQFF. CDR3 nucleotide sequence: TGTGCCAGCAGCTTAGCCCGGGGGGGCCGGAATGAGCAGTTCTTC. Looking up the rest from reference TRBV7-2 and TRBJ2-1 gives the full variable domain: GAGVSQSPSNKVTEKGKDVELRCDPISGHTALYWYRQSLGQGLEFLIYFQGNSAPDKSGLPSDRFSAERTGGSVSTLTIQRTQQEDSAVYLCASSLARGGRNEQFFGPGTRLTVL.

The chain combines TRBV4-3 with TRBJ1-6; D unresolved. V gave up 4 bases and J gave up 13 bases, with 11 bases separating them. Germline V gene data show CDR1 as LGHNA and CDR2 as YSLEER. This CDR3 contains 12 residues. The CDR3 sequence: CASSLGAAPLHF. The CDR3, as DNA: TGCGCCAGCAGCCTTGGAGCCGCGCCCCTCCACTTT.

This chain connects TRBV10-3 to TRBJ1-5; the D is unclear. Germline V gene data show CDR1 as ENHRY and CDR2 as SYGVKD. The ends were cut back, 3 bases at V and 7 bases at J, with 13 bases in the middle. The CDR3 runs 14 residues. This CDR3 is CAISEEPEGQPQHF. The CDR3 region has the DNA TGTGCCATCAGTGAAGAACCGGAGGGACAGCCCCAGCATTTT.

The chain employs TRBV3-1 (or the pseudogene TRBV3-2) and TRBJ2-5, with 8 bases that match TRBD1. J gave up 1 base and V 3 bases, and 4 bases lay outside the gene matches. The germline gives CDR1 LGHDT, CDR2 YNNKEL (reference sequence). The CDR3 sequence is 15 residues long. CDR3 protein: CASSHSTGGQETQYF. CDR3 DNA sequence: TGTGCCAGCAGCCACAGCACAGGGGGCCAAGAGACCCAGTACTTC.

This chain links TRBV6-2 or TRBV6-3 with TRBJ2-1; 12 nucleotides agree with TRBD2. The junction had 11 bases not matched to a gene; V was cut back by 2 bases and J by 9 bases. This CDR3 comprises 17 residues. CDR1 is MNHEY, CDR2 SVGEGT, per germline. The CDR3 nucleotides read TGTGCCAGCAGTTACCTCCCTAGCGGGGGGGCTGGGGGTGAGCAGTTCTTC. Amino acids: CASSYLPSGGAGGEQFF.

This clone was seen only once. This chain connects TRBV29-1 to TRBJ2-7, with 7 bases fitting TRBD1. The CDR3 spans 14 residues. V dropped 5 bases and J dropped 0; count of bases not matched to a gene: 7. Germline assignment: CDR1 SQVTM and CDR2 ANQGSEA. CDR3 loop: CSVTGQANSYEQYF. DNA for the CDR3: TGCAGCGTTACCGGACAGGCCAACTCCTACGAGCAGTACTTC.

This rearrangement joins TRBV4-2 to TRBJ1-5, with TRBD1 as a possible D gene (6 bases). Germline CDR1 is LGHNA and CDR2 is YNFKEQ. This CDR3 is 16 amino acids long. V was pared by 0 bases and J by 10 bases, with 19 bases between. As DNA, the CDR3 is TGTGCCAGCAGCCAAGATAAAGGGGGAGGGTCGGCCCCCCAGCATTTT. This translates into CASSQDKGGGSAPQHF.

This clone was detected only a few times. The chain carries TRBV4-2 and TRBJ2-7, with D perhaps matching TRBD2 (6 bases). Germline-derived CDR1 and CDR2 are LGHNA and YNFKEQ. The CDR3 loop spans 15 amino acids. Between the trimmed V and J ends, which lost 0 bases and 3 bases, there was a span of 12 bases. The CDR3 bases are TGTGCCAGCAGCCAAGAGGCTAGCGTCAACTACGAGCAGTACTTC. This encodes CASSQEASVNYEQYF.

The V and J genes are TRBV7-2 and TRBJ1-5, with 7 bases identical to TRBD1. V gave up 1 base and J gave up 6 bases; unmatched junction bases: 9. Germline values: CDR1 SGHTA, CDR2 FQGNSA. The length of the CDR3 is 16 residues. The DNA for the CDR3 is TGTGCCAGCAGCTTAGAAGTGACAGGGTTCGGTCAGCCCCAGCATTTT. Encoded protein: CASSLEVTGFGQPQHF.

The V gene is TRBV7-2, the J gene TRBJ1-5; weak D call: TRBD1 (6 bases). The CDR3 spans 15 residues. V lost 2 bases and J lost 9, with 17 bases in between. CDR1 is SGHTA and CDR2 is FQGNSA in the germline V gene. The CDR3 region has the DNA TGTGCCAGCAGCTTACAGGGGACGACCTCGGGGCCCCAGCATTTT. This translates into CASSLQGTTSGPQHF.

This chain uses TRBV10-1 with TRBJ2-4; TRBD1 is a possible D gene (5 bases). CDR1 and CDR2 from the germline V gene are WNHNN and SYGVQD (reference sequence). V shed 3 bases and J shed 3 bases, with 18 bases lying between them. The CDR3 is made up of 17 amino acids. CDR3 coding DNA: TGCGCCAGCAGTGATCATGGGCAGGACACCTTCAAAAACATTCAGTACTTC. As protein: CASSDHGQDTFKNIQYF.

The gene calls are TRBV10-3 and TRBJ2-1; 8 bases are a match to TRBD1. CDR1 is ENHRY and CDR2 is SYGVKD in the germline V gene. Germline trimming cut 2 bases from V and 4 bases from J; bases unmatched to any gene: 13. The CDR3 is 18 amino acids. The CDR3 loop reads CAISEPTRVRGRYNEQFF. Written as DNA, the CDR3 is TGTGCCATCAGTGAGCCGACCCGGGTCAGGGGGCGGTACAATGAGCAGTTCTTC.

This chain links TRBV5-4 with TRBJ2-3, with TRBD2 identical over 12 bases. The CDR3 spans 16 residues. The germline V gene has CDR1 SGHNT and CDR2 YYREEE (reference sequence). Losses at the gene ends were 4 bases for V and 5 bases for J; bases not matched to a gene: 8. The CDR3 sequence: CASSRKTSGGKDTQYF. The CDR3 DNA is TGTGCCAGCAGCAGAAAGACTAGCGGGGGTAAAGATACGCAGTATTTT.

The J gene is TRBJ1-6, the V gene TRBV25-1; D is undetermined. Germline assignment: CDR1 MGHDK and CDR2 SYGVNS. The germline V and J ends were trimmed by 6 bases and 1 base, with 10 bases remaining between them. This CDR3 contains 15 residues. CDR3 bases: TGTGCCAGCAGCCCCGGGGTTTCCTATAATTCACCCCTCCACTTT. This codes for CASSPGVSYNSPLHF.

The rearrangement uses TRBV11-2 and TRBJ2-1, with 11 bases fitting TRBD2. V shed 1 base and J 4 bases; nucleotides not matched to a gene: 6. This CDR3 comprises 17 residues. Looked up from germline, CDR1 is SGHAT and CDR2 is FQNNGV. CDR3 in DNA: TGTGCCAGCAGCTTAGGTAGCGGGGGGGCGAAGTACAATGAGCAGTTCTTC. Translating it yields CASSLGSGGAKYNEQFF.

The chain employs TRBV6-6 and TRBJ1-1; 9 bases are a match to TRBD1. CDR1 and CDR2 (germline): MNHNY, SVGAGI (reference sequence). The CDR3 consists of 16 residues. The V gene end was trimmed by 10 bases and the J gene end by 0 bases; junction bases not matched to a gene: 12. CDR3 nucleotide sequence: TGTGCCACGAATGGACAGGGGAGGGGTATGAACACTGAAGCTTTCTTT. Protein product: CATNGQGRGMNTEAFF.

The chain couples TRBV28 to TRBJ1-1; the D is unclear. The V and J ends lost 4 bases and 5 bases respectively, with 11 bases between them. Germline CDR1 reads MDHEN; CDR2 reads SYDVKM. The length of the CDR3 is 13 residues. The DNA of the CDR3 is TGTGCCAGCAGTTCGACGGGGTTAACTGAAGCTTTCTTT. Translation: CASSSTGLTEAFF.